The clone carrying this T cell receptor beta chain occurred a few times. Looked up from germline, CDR1 is SGHVS and CDR2 is FNYEAQ. CDR3 length: 15 amino acids. V gave up 1 base and J gave up 3 bases; unmatched junction bases: 3. This sample stems from a study of relationships among human T cell subsets. TCR alpha and beta CDR3s were amplified from mRNA by semiquantitative ARM-PCR. Tagged nested gene-specific primers were used first, then communal superprimers amplified exponentially. TCRdb reanalysed the multiplex PCR reads using MiXCR and keeps one entry per CDR3 protein. Among approximately 15,000 distinct CDR3 sequences, around three fifths were seen once, and the ten largest hold less than 35%.

Material for sequencing was total T cells sorted from blood. The V call is TRBV7-6, the J call TRBJ2-5, with TRBD2 matching over 9 bases. The receptor was isolated from a man between 40 and 49 years old in good health. The CDR3 reads CASSLGVAGEETQYF. In DNA form, the CDR3 reads TGTGCCAGCAGCTTAGGAGTAGCGGGAGAAGAGACCCAGTACTTC.